This TCR beta chain was identified in a study of T cell repertoires in cytomegalovirus infection. Study summary: Well-studied HLA-B-restricted CMV epitopes were used in the study alongside recently identified HLA-C-restricted ones. Carrying CMV and the relevant HLA type showed in public TCR beta signatures.

About this clonotype: The antigen is unknown.

Germline lookup yields CDR1 DFQATT and CDR2 SNEGSKA (reference sequence). The CDR3 is 14 residues long. After removal of 6 bases from V and 0 bases from J, the junction contained 5 bases not matched to a gene. In TCRdb, the reads were re-called with MiXCR into one record per CDR3 protein. Of more than 250,000 distinct CDR3 sequences listed, 20% to 25% were seen once; the top ten hold about 14%. General study findings and limits: Cumulative frequency of public TCR beta families picked out carriers of CMV plus the relevant HLA. HLA-C-restricted CMV-specific TCR beta clonotypes were dominant in the ex vivo response.

The sequences come from cultured PBMCs, collected from culture after CMV antigen stimulation. The rearrangement links TRBV20-1 to TRBJ2-7; 10 positions match TRBD2. The receptor's source is a human donor in good health (CMV status not recorded). Some clones in this sample may be carry-over from other donors' samples. The CDR3 protein is CSARLAGPSYEQYF. For the CDR3, the DNA is TGCAGTGCAAGACTAGCGGGCCCCTCCTACGAGCAGTACTTC.